The 21 T cell receptor beta chains below were found in one sample sequenced in a study of blood T cell repertoires in COVID-19. TCRdb's copy holds only in-frame clones and misses some; the assay was immunoSEQ multiplex PCR. The data contain about 320,000 clones, roughly 88% of them singletons. Sequenced sample: PBMCs or T cells enriched from blood (not recorded which). The receptor set was obtained from a man between 25 and 39 years old who had recovered from COVID-19.

The rearrangement links TRBV2 to TRBJ1-2; unclear D gene. Germline V CDR1 and CDR2: SNHLY, FYNNEI. The CDR3 consists of 11 residues. V was shortened by 7 bases and J by 3 bases, with 6 bases between the two germline ends. The CDR3 region has the DNA TGTGCCAGCACTCGGGACTATGGCTACACCTTC. Encoded protein: CASTRDYGYTF.

J is TRBJ1-6 and V is TRBV27; D call uncertain. This CDR3 contains 14 residues. The V gene lost 3 bases and the J gene lost 8 bases, with 11 bases spanning the gap. CDR1 and CDR2 (germline): MNHEY, SMNVEV (reference sequence). The CDR3 loop reads CASSFGRVYSPLHF. In DNA, the CDR3 is TGTGCCAGCAGTTTTGGGAGGGTATATTCACCCCTCCACTTT.

The chain links TRBV2 to TRBJ1-2, with 9 positions matching TRBD1. Germline lookup yields CDR1 SNHLY and CDR2 FYNNEI. The CDR3 sequence is 17 residues long. Trimming cost V 5 bases and J 6 bases; bases outside gene matches: 16. CDR3 sequence reads: CASSQQTGGGDDDGYTF. The CDR3 DNA reads TGTGCCAGCAGTCAACAGACAGGGGGTGGAGATGATGATGGCTACACCTTC.

This rearrangement joins TRBV3-1 (or the pseudogene TRBV3-2) to TRBJ1-2; TRBD1 might be the D (6 bases). The CDR3 length is 15 residues. From germline, CDR1 is LGHDT and CDR2 YNNKEL (reference sequence). V was shortened by 1 base and J by 4 bases, with 13 bases between the two germline ends. DNA for the CDR3: TGTGCCAGCAGCCAAGGGGGCAGGGGCGGCTATGGCTACACCTTC. Translation: CASSQGGRGGYGYTF.

The V gene is TRBV28, the J gene TRBJ2-7; no clear D. The CDR3 contains 14 residues. Germline V gene data show CDR1 as MDHEN and CDR2 as SYDVKM. V shed 2 bases and J shed 2 bases, with 10 bases lying between them. The CDR3 DNA is TGTGCCAGCAGTTTACCGCTAGTCCCCTACGAGCAGTACTTC. Protein sequence: CASSLPLVPYEQYF.

The V call is TRBV10-1, the J call TRBJ1-2; 7 nucleotides match TRBD1. V shed 2 bases and J 7 bases; nucleotides not matched to a gene: 4. CDR3 length: 13 amino acids. CDR1 and CDR2 from the germline V gene are WNHNN and SYGVQD (reference sequence). The CDR3 protein is CASSEQRQGGYTF. DNA of the CDR3: TGCGCCAGCAGTGAGCAAAGACAGGGTGGCTACACCTTC.

The chain joins TRBV28 to TRBJ2-1; no firm D call. V was cut by 3 bases and J by 9 bases, with 6 bases left in between. The CDR3 runs 11 residues. CDR1 and CDR2 from the germline V gene are MDHEN and SYDVKM. The CDR3, as DNA: TGTGCCAGCAGTTTCGGTAGTGAGCAGTTCTTC. It codes for CASSFGSEQFF.

The genes are TRBV18 and TRBJ2-3; TRBD1 matches at 8 bases. Germline V gene lookup returns CDR1 KGHSH and CDR2 LQKENI. The CDR3 covers 16 residues. J gave up 2 bases and V 0 bases, and 4 bases lay outside the gene matches. The DNA of the CDR3 is TGTGCCAGCTCACCACCGGACAGGGCCCTCACAGATACGCAGTATTTT. Protein: CASSPPDRALTDTQYF.

This clone was detected a few times. This CDR3 is CASSIAGGGGELFF. The CDR3 DNA reads as TGTGCCAGTAGTATAGCGGGAGGCGGCGGGGAGCTGTTTTTT. V gene TRBV19 combines with J gene TRBJ2-2; 7 bases map to TRBD2. Germline trimming cut 1 base from V and 7 bases from J; bases unmatched to any gene: 3. Germline V gene sequence: CDR1 LNHDA, CDR2 SQIVND (reference sequence). The CDR3 contains 14 residues.

This chain connects TRBV5-6 to TRBJ2-3, with 12 positions matching TRBD2. J lost 2 bases, V lost 0 bases, and 4 bases had no gene match. Germline V gene data show CDR1 as SGHDT and CDR2 as YYEEEE. This CDR3 has 17 amino acids. The CDR3 bases are TGTGCCAGCAGCTTGGGTCTAGCGGGGGGGCACACAGATACGCAGTATTTT. Its protein is CASSLGLAGGHTDTQYF.

The chain links TRBV6-5 to TRBJ1-3; TRBD1 agrees at 8 bases. This CDR3 has 15 residues. From germline, CDR1 is MNHEY and CDR2 SVGAGI. V lost 6 bases to trimming and J lost 5 bases; unmatched junction nucleotides: 9. The CDR3 nucleotides are TGTGCCAGCAGCACAGGACAGGGAGGTAGAAACACCATATATTTT. Translating it yields CASSTGQGGRNTIYF.

The chain combines TRBV2 with TRBJ1-2; D remains unclear. V was trimmed by 4 bases and J by 7 bases, leaving 16 bases between them. The CDR3 covers 14 residues. Germline-derived CDR1 and CDR2 are SNHLY and FYNNEI. CDR3 loop: CASSVKGFGSGYTF. The CDR3 DNA reads TGTGCCAGCAGTGTAAAAGGTTTCGGGTCTGGCTACACCTTC.

The CDR3 loop is CASSSLAGGPDEQFF. The DNA of the CDR3 is TGTGCCAGCAGCTCCCTAGCGGGGGGGCCGGATGAGCAGTTCTTC. The chain uses TRBV7-7 and TRBJ2-1; 12 bases map to TRBD2. There are 15 residues in the CDR3. The germline gives CDR1 SSHAT, CDR2 FNYEAQ (reference sequence). Losses at the gene ends were 4 bases for V and 8 bases for J; bases not matched to a gene: 6.

This chain joins TRBV27 and TRBJ2-3, with D unclear. The V end lost 4 bases, the J end lost 1 base, and 12 bases lay between the germline ends. The CDR3 extends over 15 amino acids. Germline-derived CDR1 and CDR2 are MNHEY and SMNVEV (reference sequence). CDR3 loop: CASSSNLLGTDTQYF. The CDR3 DNA follows: TGTGCCAGCAGTTCGAACCTTCTAGGCACAGATACGCAGTATTTT.

This clone was seen only a few times. The rearrangement links TRBV5-1 to TRBJ2-1; 8 positions agree with TRBD1. Germline V gene lookup returns CDR1 SGHRS and CDR2 YFSETQ. The CDR3 is made up of 13 amino acids. V shed 4 bases and J 5 bases; nucleotides not matched to a gene: 2. CDR3 in amino acids: CASSPGQDNEQFF. The CDR3 bases are TGCGCCAGCAGCCCGGGACAGGACAATGAGCAGTTCTTC.

The rearrangement uses TRBV5-1 and TRBJ2-1; 8 bases are a match to TRBD2. V shed 2 bases and J 8 bases; nucleotides not matched to a gene: 12. Germline CDR1 SGHRS, CDR2 YFSETQ. CDR3 length equals 16 residues. The CDR3 DNA is TGCGCCAGCAGCTTACGACCGGGGGGGACGTGGGATGAGCAGTTCTTC. Its translation: CASSLRPGGTWDEQFF. Full variable domain (remainder filled in from reference TRBV5-1 and TRBJ2-1): KAGVTQTPRYLIKTRGQQVTLSCSPISGHRSVSWYQQTPGQGLQFLFEYFSETQRNKGNFPGRFSGRQFSNSRSEMNVSTLELGDSALYLCASSLRPGGTWDEQFFGPGTRLTVL.

The chain carries TRBV15 and TRBJ2-1; 8 nucleotides match TRBD2. CDR3 length: 16 amino acids. CDR1 is LNHNV and CDR2 is YYDKDF in the germline V gene (reference sequence). V dropped 2 bases and J dropped 0; count of bases not matched to a gene: 3. CDR3 coding DNA: TGTGCCACCAGCAGACAGCGGGGGAGCTCCTACAATGAGCAGTTCTTC. Residues: CATSRQRGSSYNEQFF.

This chain uses TRBV7-8 with TRBJ2-2; 14 bases fit TRBD2. V lost 4 bases to trimming and J lost 4 bases; unmatched junction nucleotides: 8. CDR3 size: 18 residues. Germline CDR1 SGHVS, CDR2 FQNEAQ. CDR3 nucleotides: TGTGCCAGCAGCTGGACCCGACTAGCGGGGGGGACCACCGGGGAGCTGTTTTTT. Translating gives CASSWTRLAGGTTGELFF.

The genes are TRBV6-5 and TRBJ2-7; 8 positions match TRBD2. The germline V gene has CDR1 MNHEY and CDR2 SVGAGI. CDR3 length: 14 amino acids. With V trimmed by 8 bases and J by 2 bases, 8 bases remained unmatched. The CDR3 nucleotides are TGTGCCAGCTACCTAACGGGGGGGACCTACGAGCAGTACTTC. Translated, it gives CASYLTGGTYEQYF.

This chain uses TRBV5-1 with TRBJ2-1; 7 bases are a match to TRBD2. Germline lookup yields CDR1 SGHRS and CDR2 YFSETQ. V trimming: 0 bases; J trimming: 1 base; junction bases outside the gene matches: 13. There are 19 residues in the CDR3. The CDR3: CASSLGGGSGGMSYNEQFF. The CDR3 region has the DNA TGCGCCAGCAGCTTGGGGGGCGGGAGTGGAGGAATGTCCTACAATGAGCAGTTCTTC.

This chain joins TRBV2 and TRBJ1-4; TRBD1 agrees at 10 bases. The ends lost 3 bases at V and 7 bases at J; junction bases unmatched: 5. The CDR3 length is 15 residues. CDR1 and CDR2 from the germline V gene are SNHLY and FYNNEI. The CDR3 DNA reads as TGTGCCAGCAGTGACAGGACAGGGGGATTTGAAAAACTGTTTTTT. It yields the protein CASSDRTGGFEKLFF.